Following are 15 T cell receptor beta chains from one sample sequenced in a study of T cell responses to AZD1222 COVID-19 vaccine. Sequenced by immunoSEQ multiplex PCR; TCRdb stores in-frame clones only, minus some. The repertoire includes tens of thousands of clones, approximately 91% of them detected once, and about a fifth sits in the top ten. Material: peripheral blood, obtained on day 0 of AZD1222 vaccination. The receptors were gathered from an adult in good health.

This clone was counted at least ten times. CDR3 region: CASSKDRDREYQPQHF. CDR3 coding DNA: TGTGCCAGCAGTAAAGACAGGGACAGGGAGTATCAGCCCCAGCATTTT. The rearrangement joins TRBV2 to TRBJ1-5, with TRBD1 matching 9 bases. V shed 5 bases, J shed 5 bases, and the junction held 10 bases outside the gene matches. CDR3 length equals 16 residues. CDR1 SNHLY and CDR2 FYNNEI come from the germline V gene.

The chain carries TRBV19 and TRBJ2-3; D is ambiguous. The CDR3 loop spans 14 amino acids. V lost 6 bases and J lost 8, with 18 bases in between. Germline CDR1 is LNHDA and CDR2 is SQIVND (reference sequence). The CDR3 sequence: CASRDGGFTGTQYF. The CDR3 DNA reads TGTGCCAGTAGAGATGGTGGTTTTACGGGTACGCAGTATTTT.

This clone was recorded once. The rearrangement joins TRBV5-1 to TRBJ2-7; weak D call: TRBD2 (6 bases). The CDR3 runs 14 residues. The V and J ends lost 4 bases and 6 bases respectively, with 17 bases between them. Germline CDR1 is SGHRS and CDR2 is YFSETQ. CDR3 region: CASSGAGTGVEQYF. Written as DNA, the CDR3 is TGCGCCAGCAGCGGCGCCGGGACGGGAGTCGAGCAGTACTTC.

The DNA for the CDR3 is TGTGCCAGCAGCCGCCAACAGGGTAATAATTCACCCCTCCACTTT. Translation: CASSRQQGNNSPLHF. The gene calls are TRBV7-2 and TRBJ1-6; D is possibly TRBD1 (6 bases). The CDR3 is 15 amino acids. Trimming shortened V by 5 bases and J by 5 bases, and 13 bases separated the two germline ends. Germline V gives CDR1 SGHTA, CDR2 FQGNSA. The full variable domain, rest sourced from reference TRBV7-2 and TRBJ1-6, is GAGVSQSPSNKVTEKGKDVELRCDPISGHTALYWYRQSLGQGLEFLIYFQGNSAPDKSGLPSDRFSAERTGGSVSTLTIQRTQQEDSAVYLCASSRQQGNNSPLHFGNGTRLTVT.

This clone was counted a single time. This chain joins TRBV3-1 (or the pseudogene TRBV3-2) and TRBJ1-3; D unresolved. CDR1 is LGHDT, CDR2 YNNKEL, per germline (reference sequence). Between the trimmed V and J ends, which lost 1 base and 0 bases, there was a span of 4 bases. The CDR3 covers 14 residues. The CDR3 sequence: CASSQGRSGNTIYF. The CDR3 DNA is TGTGCCAGCAGCCAAGGGCGCTCTGGAAACACCATATATTTT.

The chain has TRBV6-5 and TRBJ2-2; D remains ambiguous. The CDR3 contains 12 residues. CDR1 and CDR2 (germline): MNHEY, SVGAGI. Between the trimmed V and J ends, which lost 7 bases and 1 base, there was a span of 4 bases. CDR3 amino acids: CASMRNTGELFF. CDR3 bases: TGTGCCAGCATGAGGAACACCGGGGAGCTGTTTTTT.

The chain couples TRBV2 to TRBJ2-3; 7 nucleotides align to TRBD2. There are 13 residues in the CDR3. The germline V gene has CDR1 SNHLY and CDR2 FYNNEI. Losses at the gene ends were 8 bases for V and 5 bases for J; bases not matched to a gene: 7. CDR3 bases: TGTGCCAGCTCCTTGGGAGGGGAAGATACGCAGTATTTT. Translation gives CASSLGGEDTQYF.

In its sample, this clone was seen once. V and J are TRBV11-2 and TRBJ1-1; TRBD1 matches 7 bases. Per germline, CDR1 SGHAT and CDR2 FQNNGV. The trim removed 6 bases at V and 1 base at J, leaving 8 bases unmatched. The CDR3 extends over 15 amino acids. CDR3 protein: CASSRTGTANTEAFF. The CDR3 bases are TGTGCCAGCAGTCGTACCGGGACAGCGAACACTGAAGCTTTCTTT.

This clone has just a few counts. The gene calls are TRBV3-1 (or the pseudogene TRBV3-2) and TRBJ1-1, with D hard to call. V lost 1 base, J lost 5 bases, and 11 bases lay in between. Germline CDR1 LGHDT, CDR2 YNNKEL (reference sequence). This CDR3 is built from 14 residues. The CDR3 protein is CASSQVRAETEAFF. The CDR3 coding sequence is TGTGCCAGCAGCCAAGTAAGGGCGGAAACTGAAGCTTTCTTT.

The chain couples TRBV18 to TRBJ2-7; 9 nucleotides agree with TRBD1. The CDR3 is made up of 15 amino acids. J gave up 5 bases and V 3 bases, and 8 bases lay outside the gene matches. Germline-derived CDR1 and CDR2 are KGHSH and LQKENI. CDR3 amino acids: CASSPGRQGGNEQYF. The CDR3 coding sequence is TGTGCCAGCTCACCCGGGAGACAGGGGGGTAACGAGCAGTACTTC.

The V call is TRBV5-5, the J call TRBJ2-7, with 8 bases identical to TRBD2. The germline gives CDR1 SGHKS, CDR2 YYEKEE (reference sequence). The CDR3 loop spans 16 amino acids. V was pared by 2 bases and J by 1 base, with 8 bases of the junction left unmatched. The CDR3 reads CASSLSTSGYSYEQYF. CDR3 nucleotides: TGTGCCAGCAGCTTATCCACTAGCGGTTATTCCTACGAGCAGTACTTC.

This clone was seen just once. The chain carries TRBV20-1 and TRBJ1-2; D gene ambiguous. The CDR3 length is 11 residues. Per germline, CDR1 DFQATT and CDR2 SNEGSKA (reference sequence). V was shortened by 3 bases and J by 3 bases, with 5 bases between the two germline ends. CDR3 loop: CSASRDYGYTF. The CDR3 DNA is TGCAGTGCTAGTCGGGACTATGGCTACACCTTC.

V gene TRBV7-9 combines with J gene TRBJ1-6, with D possibly TRBD1 on 6 matching bases. V was cut by 5 bases and J by 9 bases, with 11 bases left in between. CDR3 length: 13 amino acids. In germline, CDR1 is SEHNR, CDR2 FQNEAQ (reference sequence). The DNA for the CDR3 is TGTGCCAGCAGCCTGGAGGGGGTTTCACCCCTCCACTTT. It translates to CASSLEGVSPLHF.

The V gene is TRBV7-2, the J gene TRBJ2-7; D remains ambiguous. Between the trimmed V and J ends, which lost 6 bases and 7 bases, there was a span of 16 bases. The length of the CDR3 is 13 residues. Germline V gives CDR1 SGHTA, CDR2 FQGNSA. The CDR3 DNA reads as TGTGCCAGCAGGGACCCACCCCTGGGTGAGCAGTACTTC. Its protein product is CASRDPPLGEQYF.

This chain joins TRBV18 and TRBJ1-1; no clear D gene. The CDR3 is 13 amino acids. CDR1 KGHSH and CDR2 LQKENI come from the germline V gene. Trimming removed 0 bases from V and 8 bases from J, with 10 bases in between. Written as DNA, the CDR3 is TGTGCCAGCTCACCACCTTCTGCGGCAGAAGCTTTCTTT. It specifies CASSPPSAAEAFF.